The clone carrying this TCR beta chain showed up just once. Antigen unknown. At one of its ends the junction is not consistent with the germline gene, which may arise from a read error. The data were taken from a study of tumor and adjacent non-tumor tissue in lung cancer. Overall study context: Histology: around 13 adenocarcinoma, 2 squamous cell carcinoma, 1 small cell lung cancer. On average, productive TCRbeta reads reached roughly 3.9 million per sample.

A modified ARM-PCR protocol with three rounds of nested PCR amplified TCRbeta. A single record per CDR3 protein comes from TCRdb applying MiXCR to the multiplex PCR reads. The profile shows about 200,000 distinct CDR3 sequences, around 71% of them singletons. This CDR3 has 15 residues. Per germline, CDR1 LGHNA and CDR2 YSLEER. This sample's RNA came from whole unsorted tissue. Whole-study findings and limits: Significantly higher TCR diversity was found in tumor than normal lung.

The sequencing input was lung tumor tissue. This sequence joins TRBV4-3 and TRBJ2-5; 7 bases match TRBD2. This clonotype originated in a man aged 55 to 69 with non-small cell lung cancer. For the CDR3, the DNA is TGCGCCAACAGCCAAGATACGGGGGGTGGGGAGACCCAGTACTTC. This gives the protein CANSQDTGGGETQYF.